This is a list of T cell receptor beta chains from one sample in a study of T cells in localized non-small cell lung cancer. TCRdb keeps only in-frame clones here, not all; method: immunoSEQ multiplex PCR. Altogether more than 1,500 clones are present, over 15% being singletons, with the ten largest covering about a sixth. The sample here was normal lung tissue next to the tumor, taken before any cancer treatment. These receptor sequences come from a female donor over 55 with stage I lung adenocarcinoma. Both conserved end residues are part of each CDR3. The D gene is left open where the match is weak. The listing skips clone size in some rows; elsewhere it reads once, few, many or a size class.

v_gene: TRBV19
abundance: large
d_gene: TRBD1
j_gene: TRBJ1-1
CDR3aa: CASSPGQGATEAFF
CDR3nt: TGTGCCAGTAGCCCTGGGCAGGGGGCGACTGAAGCTTTCTTT

v_gene: TRBV23-1
abundance: -
d_gene: TRBD2
j_gene: TRBJ2-1
CDR3aa: CASSLEGTRASGEQFF
CDR3nt: TGCGCCAGCAGTCTGGAGGGGACTAGAGCCTCCGGTGAGCAGTTCTTC

v_gene: TRBV5-1
abundance: -
d_gene: TRBD2
j_gene: TRBJ2-1
CDR3aa: CASSLALAAYSYNEQFF
CDR3nt: TGCGCCAGCAGCTTGGCTCTAGCGGCCTACTCCTACAATGAGCAGTTCTTC

v_gene: TRBV11-3
abundance: -
d_gene: TRBD1
j_gene: TRBJ2-2
CDR3aa: CASSRTGTGGGELFF
CDR3nt: TGTGCCAGCTCTCGGACCGGGACAGGGGGCGGGGAGCTGTTTTTT

v_gene: TRBV11-3
abundance: large
d_gene: -
j_gene: TRBJ2-7
CDR3aa: CASSLAPGNSYEQYF
CDR3nt: TGTGCCAGCAGCTTGGCGCCAGGGAACTCCTACGAGCAGTACTTC

v_gene: TRBV18
abundance: -
d_gene: -
j_gene: TRBJ2-5
CDR3aa: CASSPPWDTKETQYF
CDR3nt: TGTGCCAGCTCACCACCCTGGGACACAAAAGAGACCCAGTACTTC

v_gene: TRBV12-5
abundance: once
d_gene: TRBD1
j_gene: TRBJ2-5
CDR3aa: CASGLIGTEPFQETQYF
CDR3nt: TGTGCTAGTGGTTTGATAGGGACAGAACCGTTCCAAGAGACCCAGTACTTC

v_gene: TRBV29-1
abundance: -
d_gene: -
j_gene: TRBJ1-2
CDR3aa: CSVEDLDYGYTF
CDR3nt: TGCAGCGTTGAAGACCTAGACTATGGCTACACCTTC

v_gene: TRBV29-1
abundance: -
d_gene: TRBD1
j_gene: TRBJ1-4
CDR3aa: CSAGQGGTNEKLFF
CDR3nt: TGCAGCGCCGGACAGGGGGGCACTAATGAAAAACTGTTTTTT

v_gene: TRBV6-8
abundance: medium-sized
d_gene: TRBD1
j_gene: TRBJ2-7
CDR3aa: CASSYPRTGDLKEYF
CDR3nt: TGTGCCAGCAGTTACCCCCGGACAGGAGACTTAAAGGAGTACTTC

v_gene: TRBV9
abundance: -
d_gene: -
j_gene: TRBJ1-2
CDR3aa: CASSVELGYGYTF
CDR3nt: TGTGCCAGCAGCGTAGAGTTGGGTTATGGCTACACCTTC

v_gene: TRBV12-5
abundance: -
d_gene: -
j_gene: TRBJ2-7
CDR3aa: CASGFGRSAYEQYF
CDR3nt: TGTGCTAGTGGTTTTGGGCGGTCGGCCTACGAGCAGTACTTC

v_gene: TRBV9
abundance: few
d_gene: -
j_gene: TRBJ2-2
CDR3aa: CASSLSGSGGELFF
CDR3nt: TGTGCCAGCAGTTTGTCCGGGTCGGGCGGGGAGCTGTTTTTT

v_gene: TRBV11-3
abundance: medium-sized
d_gene: TRBD1
j_gene: TRBJ1-1
CDR3aa: CASSLEMRTGLDTEAFF
CDR3nt: TGTGCCAGCAGCTTAGAAATGAGGACAGGTTTGGACACTGAAGCTTTCTTT

v_gene: TRBV6-8
abundance: large
d_gene: -
j_gene: TRBJ2-5
CDR3aa: CASSSTDGEGSETQYF
CDR3nt: TGTGCCAGCAGTTCGACAGACGGGGAAGGTTCGGAGACCCAGTACTTC

v_gene: TRBV6-8
abundance: few
d_gene: -
j_gene: TRBJ2-3
CDR3aa: CASSYSGPGSRDTQYF
CDR3nt: TGTGCCAGCAGTTACTCGGGTCCCGGGTCTCGAGATACGCAGTATTTT

v_gene: TRBV12-2
abundance: medium-sized
d_gene: -
j_gene: TRBJ2-3
CDR3aa: CASNRWLAGVEDTQYF
CDR3nt: TGTGCCAGTAACCGCTGGCTAGCGGGGGTGGAAGATACGCAGTATTTT

v_gene: TRBV11-3
abundance: medium-sized
d_gene: TRBD1
j_gene: TRBJ2-5
CDR3aa: CASSPGQGARLKGQETQYF
CDR3nt: TGTGCCAGCAGCCCCGGACAGGGGGCGAGACTTAAGGGACAAGAGACCCAGTACTTC

v_gene: TRBV11-3
abundance: -
d_gene: -
j_gene: TRBJ2-7
CDR3aa: CASSLDRVRIHEQYF
CDR3nt: TGTGCCAGCAGCTTAGACAGGGTGCGGATCCACGAGCAGTACTTC

v_gene: TRBV6-8
abundance: medium-sized
d_gene: -
j_gene: TRBJ1-2
CDR3aa: CASIWGWGHGYTF
CDR3nt: TGTGCCAGCATATGGGGATGGGGGCATGGCTACACCTTC

v_gene: TRBV12-5
abundance: large
d_gene: TRBD1
j_gene: TRBJ1-1
CDR3aa: CASGSGTAMNTEAFF
CDR3nt: TGTGCTAGTGGCTCTGGGACAGCGATGAACACTGAAGCTTTCTTT

v_gene: TRBV11-3
abundance: medium-sized
d_gene: -
j_gene: TRBJ2-4
CDR3aa: CASSPGTSIAKNIQYF
CDR3nt: TGTGCCAGCAGCCCTGGGACTTCAATAGCCAAAAACATTCAGTACTTC

v_gene: TRBV23-1
abundance: -
d_gene: -
j_gene: TRBJ2-7
CDR3aa: CASSHRRQPYEQYF
CDR3nt: TGCGCCAGCAGCCACAGGAGGCAACCCTACGAGCAGTACTTC

v_gene: TRBV11-3
abundance: few
d_gene: TRBD1
j_gene: TRBJ1-2
CDR3aa: CASSRAGTGANYGYTF
CDR3nt: TGTGCCAGCAGCCGAGCAGGGACAGGGGCGAACTATGGCTACACCTTC

v_gene: TRBV6-8
abundance: few
d_gene: TRBD1
j_gene: TRBJ2-7
CDR3aa: CAISRDSSYEQYF
CDR3nt: TGTGCCATCAGTCGGGACAGCTCCTACGAGCAGTACTTC

v_gene: TRBV7-7
abundance: -
d_gene: -
j_gene: TRBJ2-3
CDR3aa: CASSLGAATTTDTQYF
CDR3nt: TGTGCCAGCAGCTTAGGGGCCGCTACCACAACAGATACGCAGTATTTT

v_gene: TRBV19
abundance: -
d_gene: TRBD1
j_gene: TRBJ2-3
CDR3aa: CASSIDRGRKDTQYF
CDR3nt: TGTGCCAGTAGTATCGACAGGGGCAGGAAAGATACGCAGTATTTT

v_gene: TRBV19
abundance: -
d_gene: -
j_gene: TRBJ2-2
CDR3aa: CASRIEAGELFF
CDR3nt: TGTGCCTCCCGAATCGAGGCCGGGGAGCTGTTTTTT

v_gene: TRBV6-8
abundance: medium-sized
d_gene: -
j_gene: TRBJ2-7
CDR3aa: CASSFRRGNHEQYF
CDR3nt: TGTGCCAGCAGTTTCCGGAGGGGGAACCACGAGCAGTACTTC

v_gene: TRBV6-8
abundance: few
d_gene: TRBD1
j_gene: TRBJ1-2
CDR3aa: CASSPTGQGRIYGYTF
CDR3nt: TGTGCCAGCAGTCCCACGGGACAGGGGAGAATTTATGGCTACACCTTC

v_gene: TRBV9
abundance: few
d_gene: -
j_gene: TRBJ2-6
CDR3aa: CASSADQTGANVLTF
CDR3nt: TGTGCCAGCAGCGCGGACCAAACTGGGGCCAACGTCCTGACTTTC

v_gene: TRBV6-8
abundance: medium-sized
d_gene: -
j_gene: TRBJ2-4
CDR3aa: CASSYFFRLDSKNIQYF
CDR3nt: TGTGCCAGCAGTTATTTTTTCAGGTTAGACAGCAAAAACATTCAGTACTTC